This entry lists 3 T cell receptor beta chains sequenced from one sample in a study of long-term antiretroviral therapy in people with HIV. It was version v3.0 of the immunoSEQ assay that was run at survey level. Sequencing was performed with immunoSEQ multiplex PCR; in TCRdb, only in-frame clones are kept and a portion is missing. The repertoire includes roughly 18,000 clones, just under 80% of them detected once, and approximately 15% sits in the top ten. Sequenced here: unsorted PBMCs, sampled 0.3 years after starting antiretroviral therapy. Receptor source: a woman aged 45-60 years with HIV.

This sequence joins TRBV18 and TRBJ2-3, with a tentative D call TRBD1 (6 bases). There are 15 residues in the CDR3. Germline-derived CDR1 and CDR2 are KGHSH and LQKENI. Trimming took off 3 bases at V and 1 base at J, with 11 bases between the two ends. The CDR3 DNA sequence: TGTGCCAGCTCACCGAGGGGACAACGCACAGATACGCAGTATTTT. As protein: CASSPRGQRTDTQYF.

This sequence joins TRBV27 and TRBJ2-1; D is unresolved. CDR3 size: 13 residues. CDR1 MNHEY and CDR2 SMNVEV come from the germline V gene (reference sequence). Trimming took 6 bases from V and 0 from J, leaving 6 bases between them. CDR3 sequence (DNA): TGTGCCAGCAGAGGACCCTCCTACAATGAGCAGTTCTTC. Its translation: CASRGPSYNEQFF.

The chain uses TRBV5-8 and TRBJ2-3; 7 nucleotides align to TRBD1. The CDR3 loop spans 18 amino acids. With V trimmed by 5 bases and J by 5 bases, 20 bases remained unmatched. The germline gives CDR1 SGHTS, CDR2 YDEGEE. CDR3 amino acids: CASSYRYNEGASIDTQYF. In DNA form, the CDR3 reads TGTGCCAGCAGTTATCGGTATAACGAGGGGGCCAGTATAGATACGCAGTATTTT.